A single T cell receptor beta chain is shown here with its context. Antigen: not known. This sample was included in a study of T cell responses to AZD1222 COVID-19 vaccine. Whole-study results and caveats: All repertoire sampling was performed exclusively after the peak T cell response.

The table came from immunoSEQ multiplex PCR; TCRdb's copy has only in-frame clones and leaves some out. The data show some 150,000 clones, about 90% seen once. Trimming pared 1 base from V and 0 bases from J, leaving 10 bases between. The CDR3 is made up of 16 amino acids. Per germline, CDR1 SGHKS and CDR2 YYEKEE (reference sequence). The material was peripheral blood, obtained on day 0 of MenACWY control vaccination. The clonotype was recovered from an adult in good health. The chain is built from TRBV5-5 and TRBJ1-4, with D possibly matching TRBD1 (6 bases). The chain's CDR3 is CASSLQGFTTNEKLFF. The CDR3 DNA sequence: TGTGCCAGCAGCTTGCAGGGGTTCACAACTAATGAAAAACTGTTTTTT. The complete variable domain, with remaining parts taken from reference TRBV5-5 and TRBJ1-4, reads DAGVTQSPTHLIKTRGQQVTLRCSPISGHKSVSWYQQVLGQGPQFIFQYYEKEERGRGNFPDRFSARQFPNYSSELNVNALLLGDSALYLCASSLQGFTTNEKLFFGSGTQLSVL.